This entry lists 10 T cell receptor beta chains sequenced from one sample in a study of shared clonotypes between healthy human individuals. Sequencing was performed with immunoSEQ multiplex PCR; in TCRdb, only in-frame clones are kept and a portion is missing. The sample lists about 1.1 million clones; 75% to 80% were seen once. The sample was memory CD4+ T cells from PBMCs. Subset noted: CD45RA-negative fraction. These receptors were taken from a young man in good health. Some clones in this sample may be carry-over from other donors' samples.

V is TRBV6-5 and J is TRBJ1-1; D remains unclear. Germline V gene data show CDR1 as MNHEY and CDR2 as SVGAGI. Trimming cost V 6 bases and J 1 base, with 9 bases left between them. This CDR3 spans 13 amino acids. This chain's CDR3 is CASRTVGNTEAFF. As DNA, the CDR3 is TGTGCCAGCAGAACGGTAGGGAACACTGAAGCTTTCTTT.

The gene calls are TRBV6-5 and TRBJ2-1; 9 nucleotides agree with TRBD2. The germline gives CDR1 MNHEY, CDR2 SVGAGI. The CDR3 spans 14 residues. V was pared by 2 bases and J by 8 bases, with 4 bases of the junction left unmatched. Written as DNA, the CDR3 is TGTGCCAGCAGTTACGCTAGCGGGAACCATGAGCAGTTCTTC. Protein sequence: CASSYASGNHEQFF.

The genes are TRBV18 and TRBJ1-4; 9 bases map to TRBD1. The germline V gene has CDR1 KGHSH and CDR2 LQKENI. The V segment lost 6 bases and the J segment 2 bases; nucleotides outside the gene matches: 7. The CDR3 spans 16 residues. The CDR3 nucleotides read TGTGCCAGCTCGGGACAGGGTTTGTCCACTAATGAAAAACTGTTTTTT. It yields the protein CASSGQGLSTNEKLFF.

Regarding this clone: A read error is possible here, since a much larger clone lies one base away. The sample contains more than one DNA sequence encoding this CDR3. The genes are TRBV5-1 and TRBJ2-7, with 7 bases fitting TRBD1. CDR3 size: 13 residues. The V gene's germline CDR1 is SGHRS and CDR2 YFSETQ. The V and J ends lost 0 bases and 4 bases, in that order; junction bases with no gene match: 1. CDR3 coding DNA: TGCGCCAGCAGCTTGGACAGGGGTTACGAGCAGTACTTC. It codes for CASSLDRGYEQYF.

This rearrangement joins TRBV11-2 to TRBJ2-7; tentative D call: TRBD1 (5 bases). CDR1 and CDR2 (germline): SGHAT, FQNNGV. The V end lost 4 bases, the J end lost 5 bases, and 18 bases lay between the germline ends. The length of the CDR3 is 15 residues. Here the CDR3 DNA reads TGTGCCAGCAGCTCACAGGTCGCGGTTGAGGACGAGCAGTACTTC. This encodes CASSSQVAVEDEQYF.

The chain joins TRBV7-7 to TRBJ2-6, with TRBD1 identical over 10 bases. The CDR3 runs 20 residues. The germline gives CDR1 SSHAT, CDR2 FNYEAQ (reference sequence). V lost 5 bases, J lost 0 bases, and 13 bases stayed unmatched. CDR3: CASSPVPGQGTSSGANVLTF. The CDR3 DNA is TGTGCCAGCAGCCCAGTCCCGGGACAGGGGACGAGCTCTGGGGCCAACGTCCTGACTTTC.

The chain links TRBV6-5 to TRBJ1-2, with 7 bases aligning to TRBD1. CDR3 size: 14 residues. After removal of 0 bases from V and 5 bases from J, the junction contained 3 bases not matched to a gene. Germline loops: CDR1 MNHEY, CDR2 SVGAGI. The CDR3 DNA follows: TGTGCCAGCAGTTACTCGAGACAGGGATATGGCTACACCTTC. Translation: CASSYSRQGYGYTF.

The chain joins TRBV5-8 to TRBJ2-5, with D possibly matching TRBD2 (6 bases). This CDR3 comprises 14 residues. CDR1 is SGHTS and CDR2 is YDEGEE in the germline V gene. Trimming took 7 bases from V and 4 from J, leaving 17 bases between them. The CDR3, as DNA: TGTGCCAGCTCCCCGAGGGCCGGGAGAGAGACCCAGTACTTC. This translates into CASSPRAGRETQYF.

This clone was counted once. The rearrangement links TRBV5-4 to TRBJ2-4; 7 nucleotides line up with TRBD1. The germline V gene has CDR1 SGHNT and CDR2 YYREEE (reference sequence). The CDR3 contains 16 residues. After removal of 3 bases from V and 4 bases from J, the junction contained 10 bases not matched to a gene. CDR3 nucleotides: TGTGCCAGCAGCTCATCACCAGGGGGATCAAAAAACATTCAGTACTTC. The encoded protein is CASSSSPGGSKNIQYF. The full variable domain, completed using reference TRBV5-4 and TRBJ2-4, is ETGVTQSPTHLIKTRGQQVTLRCSSQSGHNTVSWYQQALGQGPQFIFQYYREEENGRGNFPPRFSGLQFPNYSSELNVNALELDDSALYLCASSSSPGGSKNIQYFGAGTRLSVL.

The V and J genes are TRBV7-9 and TRBJ1-5; 10 bases agree with TRBD1. The CDR3 covers 17 residues. Germline V CDR1 and CDR2: SEHNR, FQNEAQ (reference sequence). J was trimmed by 6 bases and V by 5 bases; bases with no gene match: 13. CDR3 bases: TGTGCCAGCAGCAAAAGTGGGGGACAGGGGAGGGGTCAGCCCCAGCATTTT. Translating gives CASSKSGGQGRGQPQHF.